Each of the 18 T cell receptor beta chains below was sequenced from the same sample in a study of blood T cell repertoires in COVID-19. Profiling relied on immunoSEQ multiplex PCR, and the TCRdb table lists in-frame clones only, not all of them. Here the sample spans some 160,000 clones, over 75% being singletons. The sample comprised peripheral blood. The receptor source for this set is a man aged 65 to 85 who had recovered from COVID-19.

This clone showed up just a few times. This rearrangement joins TRBV6-5 to TRBJ2-3; D possibly corresponds to TRBD2 (6 bases). Germline V gives CDR1 MNHEY, CDR2 SVGAGI. The CDR3 is made up of 14 amino acids. Trimming stripped 6 bases from V and 0 bases from J, with 10 bases between. The CDR3 nucleotides are TGTGCCAGCAGGGAGGGTTATAGCACAGATACGCAGTATTTT. Its translation: CASREGYSTDTQYF.

This chain links TRBV30 with TRBJ2-2; D gene uncertain. Trimming shortened V by 1 base and J by 10 bases, and 13 bases separated the two germline ends. CDR1 is GTSNPN and CDR2 is SVGIG in the germline V gene (reference sequence). The CDR3 totals 13 residues. The CDR3 spells CAWSDLNQAELFF. CDR3 sequence (DNA): TGTGCCTGGAGTGACCTTAACCAAGCGGAGCTGTTTTTT.

This chain joins TRBV19 and TRBJ1-6, with D possibly being TRBD1 (5 bases). CDR1 LNHDA and CDR2 SQIVND come from the germline V gene (reference sequence). The CDR3 consists of 16 residues. Trimming took off 5 bases at V and 7 bases at J, with 18 bases between the two ends. The CDR3 here is CASSPRDHVLNSPLHF. The CDR3 region has the DNA TGTGCCAGTAGTCCGCGGGACCACGTCCTAAATTCACCCCTCCACTTT.

In nucleotides, the CDR3 is TGTGCCACCAGCATACAAAACCCGACAGTGACGGAGACCCAGTACTTC. Encoded protein: CATSIQNPTVTETQYF. The chain has TRBV15 and TRBJ2-5, with D possibly matching TRBD1 (5 bases). Trimming removed 4 bases from V and 5 bases from J, with 20 bases in between. Germline V gives CDR1 LNHNV, CDR2 YYDKDF (reference sequence). CDR3 length equals 16 residues.

The gene calls are TRBV30 and TRBJ2-5, with TRBD2 matching 13 bases. This CDR3 region has 20 residues. V lost 0 bases to trimming and J lost 3 bases; unmatched junction nucleotides: 16. CDR1 is GTSNPN, CDR2 SVGIG, per germline (reference sequence). The CDR3 reads CAWSVRTSGSGPLSKETQYF. The CDR3 nucleotides read TGTGCCTGGAGTGTAAGGACTAGCGGGAGTGGGCCCCTGTCCAAAGAGACCCAGTACTTC.

This chain joins TRBV4-3 and TRBJ2-1, with a possible D match to TRBD2 (7 bases). The CDR3 runs 15 residues. In germline, CDR1 is LGHNA, CDR2 YSLEER. Trimming took off 0 bases at V and 5 bases at J, with 11 bases between the two ends. The CDR3 coding sequence is TGCGCCAGCAGCCAAGATGGGGGGGCCCACAATGAGCAGTTCTTC. As protein: CASSQDGGAHNEQFF.

The genes are TRBV11-3 and TRBJ2-2, with 7 bases that match TRBD1. Germline assignment: CDR1 SGHNT and CDR2 YENEEA. CDR3 length equals 19 residues. The J segment lost 3 bases and the V segment lost 1 base, leaving 14 bases of the junction unmatched. Written as DNA, the CDR3 is TGTGCCAGCAGCTTAGGGACAGGTGATCCGAGTTGGGACACCGGGGAGCTGTTTTTT. Its protein is CASSLGTGDPSWDTGELFF.

V gene TRBV6-7 combines with J gene TRBJ1-5, with 8 bases aligning to TRBD1. TRBV6-7 is filed as an ORF, its function uncertain. This CDR3 has 18 amino acids. Losses at the gene ends were 0 bases for V and 3 bases for J; bases not matched to a gene: 10. For the CDR3, the DNA is TGTGCCAGCAGTTACTCTTTTTTTCGGACAGGGAACAATCAGCCCCAGCATTTT. Its protein product is CASSYSFFRTGNNQPQHF.

The chain is built from TRBV6-5 and TRBJ1-5; TRBD1 matches at 7 bases. Per the germline V gene, CDR1 is MNHEY and CDR2 is SVGAGI. The V gene end was trimmed by 7 bases and the J gene end by 5 bases; junction bases not matched to a gene: 11. The CDR3 totals 15 residues. The CDR3 is CASNLWTGQYQPQHF. The CDR3 bases are TGTGCCAGCAACCTCTGGACAGGACAATATCAGCCCCAGCATTTT.

The chain employs TRBV5-1 and TRBJ2-2; D is undetermined. The CDR3 totals 14 residues. Between the trimmed V and J ends, which lost 2 bases and 2 bases, there was a span of 7 bases. Germline loops: CDR1 SGHRS, CDR2 YFSETQ. This chain's CDR3 is CASSFTTNTGELFF. For the CDR3, the DNA is TGCGCCAGCAGCTTCACCACTAACACCGGGGAGCTGTTTTTT. Filled out from reference TRBV5-1 and TRBJ2-2, the complete variable domain reads KAGVTQTPRYLIKTRGQQVTLSCSPISGHRSVSWYQQTPGQGLQFLFEYFSETQRNKGNFPGRFSGRQFSNSRSEMNVSTLELGDSALYLCASSFTTNTGELFFGEGSRLTVL.

This clone was recorded a few times. V gene TRBV5-6 combines with J gene TRBJ2-5; 9 bases match TRBD1. Germline CDR1 is SGHDT and CDR2 is YYEEEE. V lost 4 bases and J lost 5; bases outside the gene matches: 12. The CDR3 has 16 residues. In DNA form, the CDR3 reads TGTGCCAGCAGCCGAAGGCCGGGACAGGGAGTGGAGACCCAGTACTTC. Translation: CASSRRPGQGVETQYF.

The chain is built from TRBV24-1 and TRBJ1-1; no firm D call. With 1 base removed from V and 1 base from J, the gap between germline ends came to 9 bases. The CDR3 totals 15 residues. CDR1 is KGHDR and CDR2 is SFDVKD in the germline V gene. The CDR3 here is CATSDFSDRNTEAFF. CDR3 DNA: TGTGCCACCAGTGATTTCTCCGATAGGAACACTGAAGCTTTCTTT.

This clone occurred once. The V gene is TRBV19, the J gene TRBJ2-7; D possibly corresponds to TRBD2 (5 bases). The CDR3 is made up of 12 amino acids. Trimming left V 4 bases short and J 9 bases short, with 13 bases between. CDR1 is LNHDA, CDR2 SQIVND, per germline (reference sequence). CDR3 in amino acids: CASSTTGSGQYF. In DNA form, the CDR3 reads TGTGCCAGTAGTACGACGGGGAGCGGGCAGTACTTC.

The V call is TRBV19, the J call TRBJ1-2; no definite D call. Trimming shortened V by 8 bases and J by 3 bases, and 16 bases separated the two germline ends. CDR1 LNHDA and CDR2 SQIVND come from the germline V gene (reference sequence). CDR3 size: 14 residues. The DNA for the CDR3 is TGTGCCAGTCTCCGGGATCCGGCCCACTATGGCTACACCTTC. It translates to CASLRDPAHYGYTF.

The genes are TRBV18 and TRBJ1-1; unclear D gene. Trimming took 6 bases from V and 8 from J, leaving 22 bases between them. The CDR3 sequence is 15 residues long. Germline-derived CDR1 and CDR2 are KGHSH and LQKENI. CDR3 in amino acids: CASSLDSRSSEEAFF. The CDR3 region has the DNA TGTGCCAGCTCCCTAGACTCTCGGTCATCGGAAGAAGCTTTCTTT.

A word on this clone: Compared with germline, one end of the junction differs, possibly owing to a read error. The chain couples TRBV7-2 to TRBJ2-3; 8 nucleotides match TRBD2. The CDR3 totals 17 residues. CDR1 and CDR2 from the germline V gene are SGHTA and FQGNSA. The CDR3 DNA reads as TGTGCCAGCAGCATAGCTGGTAGCGGGATTAGCACAGATACGCAGTATTTT. This codes for CASSIAGSGISTDTQYF.

The chain combines TRBV7-2 with TRBJ1-5; no clear D gene. Deletions cut 4 bases from V and 0 bases from J, with 13 bases between. This CDR3 spans 16 amino acids. Germline CDR1 is SGHTA and CDR2 is FQGNSA. The CDR3 loop reads CASSSHGGPSNQPQHF. CDR3 nucleotide sequence: TGTGCCAGCAGCTCCCACGGCGGGCCTAGCAATCAGCCCCAGCATTTT.

The CDR3 sequence is CAIRSGGTLGTFF. CDR3 DNA sequence: TGTGCCATCAGGTCGGGGGGCACCCTTGGAACTTTCTTT. The chain is built from TRBV10-3 and TRBJ1-1; tentatively, D is TRBD1 (6 bases). The germline gives CDR1 ENHRY, CDR2 SYGVKD. The CDR3 spans 13 residues. Trimming removed 6 bases at V and 12 bases at J, with 20 bases between.